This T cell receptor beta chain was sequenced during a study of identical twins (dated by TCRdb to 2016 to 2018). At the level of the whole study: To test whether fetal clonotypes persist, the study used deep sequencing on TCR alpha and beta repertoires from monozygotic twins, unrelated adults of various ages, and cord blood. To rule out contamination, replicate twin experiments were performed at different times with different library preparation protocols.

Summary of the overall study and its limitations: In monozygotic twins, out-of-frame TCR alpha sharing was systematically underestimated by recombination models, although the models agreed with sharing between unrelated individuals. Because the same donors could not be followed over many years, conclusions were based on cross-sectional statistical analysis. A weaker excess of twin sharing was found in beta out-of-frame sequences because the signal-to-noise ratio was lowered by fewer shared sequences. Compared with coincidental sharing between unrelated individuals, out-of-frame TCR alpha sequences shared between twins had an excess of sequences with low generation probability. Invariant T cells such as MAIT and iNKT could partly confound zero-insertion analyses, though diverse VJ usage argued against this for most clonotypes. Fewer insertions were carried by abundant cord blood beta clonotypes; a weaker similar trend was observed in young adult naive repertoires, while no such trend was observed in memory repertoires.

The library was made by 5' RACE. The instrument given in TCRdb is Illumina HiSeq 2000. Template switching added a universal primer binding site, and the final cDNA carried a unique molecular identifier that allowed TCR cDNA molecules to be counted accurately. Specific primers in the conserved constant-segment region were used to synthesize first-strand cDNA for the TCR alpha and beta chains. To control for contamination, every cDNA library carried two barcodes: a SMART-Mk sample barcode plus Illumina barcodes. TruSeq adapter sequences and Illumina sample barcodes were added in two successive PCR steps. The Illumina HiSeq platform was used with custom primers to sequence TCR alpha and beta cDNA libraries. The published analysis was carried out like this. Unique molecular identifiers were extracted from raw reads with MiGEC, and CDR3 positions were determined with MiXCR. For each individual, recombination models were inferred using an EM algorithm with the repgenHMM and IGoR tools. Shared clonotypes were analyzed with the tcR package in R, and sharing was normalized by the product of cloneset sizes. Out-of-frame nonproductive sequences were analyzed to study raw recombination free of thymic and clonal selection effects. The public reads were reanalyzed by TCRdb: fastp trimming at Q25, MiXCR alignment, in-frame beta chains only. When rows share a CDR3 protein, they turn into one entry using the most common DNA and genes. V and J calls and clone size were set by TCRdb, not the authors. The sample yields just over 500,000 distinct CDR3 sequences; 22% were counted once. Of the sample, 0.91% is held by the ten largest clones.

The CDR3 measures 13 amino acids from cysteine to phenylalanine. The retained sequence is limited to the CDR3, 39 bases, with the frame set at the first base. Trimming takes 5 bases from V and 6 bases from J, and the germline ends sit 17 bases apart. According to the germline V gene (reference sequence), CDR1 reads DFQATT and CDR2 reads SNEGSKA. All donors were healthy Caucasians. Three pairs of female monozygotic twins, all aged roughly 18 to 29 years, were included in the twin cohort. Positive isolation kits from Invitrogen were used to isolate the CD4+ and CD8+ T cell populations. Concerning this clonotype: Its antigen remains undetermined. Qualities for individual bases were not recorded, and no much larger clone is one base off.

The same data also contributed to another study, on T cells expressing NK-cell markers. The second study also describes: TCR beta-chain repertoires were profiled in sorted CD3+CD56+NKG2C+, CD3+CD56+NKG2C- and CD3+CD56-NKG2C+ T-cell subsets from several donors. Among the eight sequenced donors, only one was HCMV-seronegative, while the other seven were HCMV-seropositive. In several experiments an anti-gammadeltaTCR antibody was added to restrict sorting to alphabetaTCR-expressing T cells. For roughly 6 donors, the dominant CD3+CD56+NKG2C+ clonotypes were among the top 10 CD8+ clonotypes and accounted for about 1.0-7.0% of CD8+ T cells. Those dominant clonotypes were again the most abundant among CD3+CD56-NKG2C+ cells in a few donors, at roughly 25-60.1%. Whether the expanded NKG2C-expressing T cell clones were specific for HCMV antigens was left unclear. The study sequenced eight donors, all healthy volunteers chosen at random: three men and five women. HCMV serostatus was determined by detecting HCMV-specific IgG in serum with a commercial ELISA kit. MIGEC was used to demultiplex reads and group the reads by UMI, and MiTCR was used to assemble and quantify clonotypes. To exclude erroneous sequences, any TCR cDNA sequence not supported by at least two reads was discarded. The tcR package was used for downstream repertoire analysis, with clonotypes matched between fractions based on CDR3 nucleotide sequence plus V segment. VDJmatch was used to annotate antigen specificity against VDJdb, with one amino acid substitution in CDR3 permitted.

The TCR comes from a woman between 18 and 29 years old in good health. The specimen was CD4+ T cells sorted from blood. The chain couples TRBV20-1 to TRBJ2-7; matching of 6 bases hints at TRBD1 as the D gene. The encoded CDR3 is CSAGGTGSGEQYF. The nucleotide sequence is TGCAGTGCTGGCGGTACAGGGTCGGGCGAGCAGTACTTC.